Each of the 31 T cell receptor beta chains below was sequenced from the same sample in a study of cytomegalovirus exposure and HLA in healthy donors. The PCR employed 60 Vbeta primers together with 13 Jbeta primers. Profiling relied on immunoSEQ multiplex PCR, and the TCRdb table lists in-frame clones only, not all of them. The sample has roughly 150,000 clones; about 80% are singletons. Sequenced sample: PBMCs. These receptors came from a man younger than 35 in good health and CMV-seropositive.

The rearrangement joins TRBV20-1 to TRBJ2-1, with 7 bases identical to TRBD1. J lost 11 bases, V lost 6 bases, and 4 bases had no gene match. Germline CDR1 DFQATT, CDR2 SNEGSKA (reference sequence). CDR3 length: 10 residues. CDR3 sequence (DNA): TGCAGTGCGTTGACAGGGAAGCAGTTCTTC. Translating gives CSALTGKQFF.

Only one count was recorded for this clone. The rearrangement joins TRBV2 to TRBJ2-2; TRBD1 aligns across 8 bases. The CDR3 is 15 residues long. Germline CDR1 and CDR2: SNHLY and FYNNEI. V shed 3 bases and J 6 bases; nucleotides not matched to a gene: 6. CDR3 sequence reads: CASSDRTGLPGELFF. As DNA, the CDR3 is TGTGCCAGCAGTGACAGGACAGGGTTACCCGGGGAGCTGTTTTTT.

The chain links TRBV5-1 to TRBJ2-2, with a tentative D call TRBD1 (5 bases). The CDR3 runs 15 residues. The germline CDR1 and CDR2 sequences are SGHRS and YFSETQ. Trimming removed 0 bases from V and 10 bases from J, with 16 bases in between. The CDR3 loop is CASSLGRQGFLELFF. The CDR3 bases are TGCGCCAGCAGCTTGGGTCGGCAGGGCTTCCTGGAGCTGTTTTTT.

This clone was seen a handful of times. The J gene is TRBJ1-2, the V gene TRBV6-1; D is unclear. The V end was cut by 0 bases, the J end by 3 bases, with 8 bases between. CDR1 is MNHNS, CDR2 SASEGT, per germline. The CDR3 runs to 14 residues. CDR3 DNA: TGTGCCAGCAGTGAAGCTCCGGTCGACTATGGCTACACCTTC. This encodes CASSEAPVDYGYTF.

The chain uses TRBV9 and TRBJ2-3, with D perhaps matching TRBD2 (5 bases). The CDR3 contains 16 residues. V shed 3 bases and J shed 3 bases, with 17 bases lying between them. CDR1 and CDR2 from the germline V gene are SGDLS and YYNGEE. The DNA for the CDR3 is TGTGCCAGCAGCGGCGGACTGGAGATCGTTACAGATACGCAGTATTTT. Translation gives CASSGGLEIVTDTQYF.

This clone was observed a handful of times. The chain couples TRBV25-1 to TRBJ2-7; D is possibly TRBD2 (6 bases). Germline assignment: CDR1 MGHDK and CDR2 SYGVNS. V was cut by 1 base and J by 6 bases, with 16 bases left in between. The CDR3 runs to 15 residues. DNA of the CDR3: TGTGCCAGCAGTGAATCTCTGGGGGGAACAATCGAGCAGTACTTC. This gives the protein CASSESLGGTIEQYF.

The CDR3, as DNA: TGTGCCAGCAGATTACAGGGGGATCAAGAGACCCAGTACTTC. Its protein product is CASRLQGDQETQYF. The chain links TRBV27 to TRBJ2-5, with 8 bases fitting TRBD1. The J segment lost 2 bases and the V segment lost 6 bases, leaving 5 bases of the junction unmatched. The CDR3 sequence is 14 residues long. Germline V gene data show CDR1 as MNHEY and CDR2 as SMNVEV (reference sequence).

The chain links TRBV30 to TRBJ1-2, with D perhaps matching TRBD1 (6 bases). Germline assignment: CDR1 GTSNPN and CDR2 SVGIG (reference sequence). The length of the CDR3 is 13 residues. The V and J ends lost 0 bases and 6 bases respectively, with 11 bases between them. The CDR3, as DNA: TGTGCCTGGAGTGTCGTGGGGGCGGATGGCTACACCTTC. Protein sequence: CAWSVVGADGYTF.

This clone was observed once. The chain employs TRBV6-1 and TRBJ2-3; D not certain. The V and J ends lost 11 bases and 0 bases respectively, with 18 bases between them. The CDR3 length is 15 residues. Germline values: CDR1 MNHNS, CDR2 SASEGT. CDR3 loop: CAARQTLSSTDTQYF. The CDR3 DNA reads as TGTGCCGCACGTCAAACATTATCTAGCACAGATACGCAGTATTTT.

The J gene is TRBJ1-1, the V gene TRBV11-1, with D perhaps TRBD1 (6 bases). The germline V gene has CDR1 SGHAT and CDR2 FQDESV (reference sequence). Trimming left V 5 bases short and J 7 bases short, with 11 bases between. The CDR3 covers 12 residues. The CDR3 loop reads CASSPTGVEAFF. The CDR3 DNA reads TGTGCCAGCAGCCCGACAGGCGTTGAAGCTTTCTTT.

The table lists this clone with a count of one. The chain links TRBV30 to TRBJ2-5; D is perhaps TRBD1 (6 bases). Germline V gives CDR1 GTSNPN, CDR2 SVGIG (reference sequence). V lost 6 bases to trimming and J lost 7 bases, with 15 bases between them. This CDR3 comprises 12 residues. The CDR3 region has the DNA TGTGCCTGCAACAGGGTGGTGGGGACCCAGTACTTC. Translated, it gives CACNRVVGTQYF.

Only one count was recorded for this clone. The V gene is TRBV4-2, the J gene TRBJ1-4; 10 bases fit TRBD1. Trimming cost V 4 bases and J 8 bases; bases outside gene matches: 10. Per germline, CDR1 LGHNA and CDR2 YNFKEQ. The CDR3 has 16 residues. The CDR3 DNA reads as TGTGCCAGCAGCCCAAGTCAGGGGACAGGGGAGGAAAAACTGTTTTTT. Its protein is CASSPSQGTGEEKLFF.

The chain joins TRBV2 to TRBJ2-2; TRBD1 aligns across 7 bases. The CDR3 runs to 15 residues. V trimming: 1 base; J trimming: 8 bases; junction bases outside the gene matches: 7. Germline loops: CDR1 SNHLY, CDR2 FYNNEI. The CDR3, as DNA: TGTGCCAGCAGTGAAGGGACAGGAGCCTTTGGGGAGCTGTTTTTT. This encodes CASSEGTGAFGELFF.

The chain carries TRBV9 and TRBJ2-1, with TRBD2 identical over 7 bases. Germline assignment: CDR1 SGDLS and CDR2 YYNGEE. V dropped 9 bases and J dropped 7; count of bases not matched to a gene: 7. CDR3 length equals 12 residues. CDR3 region: CAIPGGMNEQFF. DNA of the CDR3: TGTGCCATACCGGGGGGTATGAATGAGCAGTTCTTC.

The V call is TRBV7-2, the J call TRBJ1-1; D is perhaps TRBD1 (6 bases). This CDR3 contains 18 residues. V was cut by 5 bases and J by 1 base, with 23 bases left in between. Germline CDR1 is SGHTA and CDR2 is FQGNSA. The CDR3 region is CASSREARDTLRNTEAFF. CDR3 coding DNA: TGTGCCAGCAGCCGCGAGGCCCGGGACACCCTTCGGAACACTGAAGCTTTCTTT.

For this clone: A junction boundary mismatches the germline segment, possibly from a read error. The V and J genes are TRBV6-1 and TRBJ1-2; maybe TRBD1 (5 bases). This CDR3 comprises 13 residues. Germline-derived CDR1 and CDR2 are MNHNS and SASEGT. CDR3 sequence reads: CASREDSYYGYTF. DNA for the CDR3: TGTGCCAGCAGAGAAGACAGCTACTATGGCTACACCTTC.

CDR3 protein: CASSLGGSGELFF. Written as DNA, the CDR3 is TGTGCCAGCAGCTTAGGGGGCTCCGGGGAGCTGTTTTTT. The chain uses TRBV7-2 and TRBJ2-2; weak D call: TRBD1 (5 bases). The V gene lost 1 base and the J gene lost 6 bases, with 6 bases spanning the gap. Germline V gives CDR1 SGHTA, CDR2 FQGNSA. This CDR3 comprises 13 residues.

V usage is TRBV5-1 and J usage is TRBJ2-7, with D possibly matching TRBD2 (6 bases). CDR3 length: 16 residues. The germline V gene has CDR1 SGHRS and CDR2 YFSETQ. Between the trimmed V and J ends, which lost 1 base and 0 bases, there was a span of 14 bases. Here the CDR3 reads CASSLRSGRDSYEQYF. For the CDR3, the DNA is TGCGCCAGCAGCTTGCGGTCCGGGAGAGACTCCTACGAGCAGTACTTC.

In its sample, this clone was seen a few times. The chain uses TRBV7-6 and TRBJ2-5; a weak D match, TRBD1 (6 bases). The germline V gene encodes CDR1 SGHVS and CDR2 FNYEAQ. The CDR3 runs 15 residues. V was pared by 5 bases and J by 1 base, with 14 bases between. The CDR3 loop reads CASSRLGGPQETQYF. Here the CDR3 DNA reads TGTGCCAGCAGCCGTCTAGGGGGACCCCAAGAGACCCAGTACTTC.

This chain links TRBV14 with TRBJ2-1, with 7 bases that match TRBD2. The V gene end was trimmed by 1 base and the J gene end by 4 bases; junction bases not matched to a gene: 7. This CDR3 has 16 residues. Germline CDR1 reads SGHDN; CDR2 reads FVKESK. CDR3: CASSQVGASGYNEQFF. The CDR3 DNA sequence: TGTGCCAGCAGCCAAGTTGGGGCTAGCGGATACAATGAGCAGTTCTTC.

The chain couples TRBV7-8 to TRBJ1-5; TRBD1 matches 8 bases. The CDR3 runs 16 residues. V shed 0 bases, J shed 4 bases, and the junction held 5 bases outside the gene matches. Germline V CDR1 and CDR2: SGHVS, FQNEAQ. The chain's CDR3 is CASSLARDRSNQPQHF. The CDR3, as DNA: TGTGCCAGCAGCTTAGCGCGGGACAGGAGTAATCAGCCCCAGCATTTT.

The chain has TRBV19 and TRBJ1-1; D is unclear. Per germline, CDR1 LNHDA and CDR2 SQIVND (reference sequence). The CDR3 totals 14 residues. The germline V and J ends were trimmed by 6 bases and 0 bases, with 11 bases remaining between them. CDR3 region: CASRTIAMNTEAFF. For the CDR3, the DNA is TGTGCCAGTAGAACAATAGCCATGAACACTGAAGCTTTCTTT.

The chain combines TRBV13 with TRBJ2-3, with 9 bases aligning to TRBD1. V lost 4 bases to trimming and J lost 0 bases; unmatched junction nucleotides: 11. The CDR3 extends over 18 amino acids. The germline gives CDR1 PRHDT, CDR2 FYEKMQ (reference sequence). The CDR3: CASSSDRGLDTSTDTQYF. Here the CDR3 DNA reads TGTGCCAGCAGCTCGGACAGGGGATTAGATACTAGCACAGATACGCAGTATTTT.

The V call is TRBV6-5, the J call TRBJ1-1, with unresolved D. The CDR3 is 13 amino acids. Germline CDR1 MNHEY, CDR2 SVGAGI. V was trimmed by 8 bases and J by 0 bases, leaving 10 bases between them. The CDR3 loop reads CASGRQMNTEAFF. The DNA for the CDR3 is TGTGCCAGCGGGCGCCAGATGAACACTGAAGCTTTCTTT.

The V call is TRBV25-1, the J call TRBJ2-5; 7 bases agree with TRBD1. The end of the DNA aligns better with TRBJ2-7, so the J call may be wrong. Germline assignment: CDR1 MGHDK and CDR2 SYGVNS. The CDR3 is made up of 13 amino acids. The CDR3 loop is CASSATGRTEQYF. The CDR3 DNA reads as TGTGCCAGCAGTGCGACAGGGCGCACCGAGCAGTACTTC.

This clone has more than one count but fewer than ten. The gene calls are TRBV30 and TRBJ2-2, with TRBD2 matching 10 bases. CDR1 is GTSNPN, CDR2 SVGIG, per germline (reference sequence). The J segment lost 6 bases and the V segment lost 8 bases, leaving 6 bases of the junction unmatched. This CDR3 is 13 amino acids long. The CDR3 sequence: CAEREGLAGELFF. In DNA, the CDR3 is TGTGCCGAGCGGGAGGGCCTCGCCGGGGAGCTGTTTTTT.

The chain is built from TRBV7-6 and TRBJ2-7; 8 bases map to TRBD1. V was pared by 4 bases and J by 5 bases, with 4 bases of the junction left unmatched. The CDR3 length is 13 residues. Germline V lookup: CDR1 SGHVS, CDR2 FNYEAQ. The CDR3 nucleotides read TGTGCCAGCAGCTCGGACAGGGAACACGAGCAGTACTTC. Translating gives CASSSDREHEQYF. Supplemented by reference TRBV7-6 and TRBJ2-7, the full variable domain reads GAGVSQSPRYKVTKRGQDVALRCDPISGHVSLYWYRQALGQGPEFLTYFNYEAQQDKSGLPNDRFSAERPEGSISTLTIQRTEQRDSAMYRCASSSDREHEQYFGPGTRLTVT.

This rearrangement joins TRBV10-3 to TRBJ1-5; tentatively, D is TRBD1 (5 bases). Germline CDR1 reads ENHRY; CDR2 reads SYGVKD. The ends were cut back, 1 base at V and 4 bases at J, with 14 bases in the middle. This CDR3 region has 16 residues. CDR3 coding DNA: TGTGCCATCAGTGAGTACGAGGAGGGGCGGAATCAGCCCCAGCATTTT. This translates into CAISEYEEGRNQPQHF.

The chain carries TRBV7-8 and TRBJ2-5; TRBD1 matches 7 bases. J was trimmed by 7 bases and V by 4 bases; bases with no gene match: 15. CDR1 is SGHVS and CDR2 is FQNEAQ in the germline V gene. The CDR3 runs to 16 residues. CDR3 DNA: TGTGCCAGCAGCTATACTGAGGCAGGGGGTATCGGGACCCAGTACTTC. This codes for CASSYTEAGGIGTQYF.

The chain joins TRBV28 to TRBJ1-1, with D possibly matching TRBD1 (5 bases). The germline V gene has CDR1 MDHEN and CDR2 SYDVKM. V was pared by 2 bases and J by 4 bases, with 11 bases between. This CDR3 is built from 14 residues. The CDR3 region has the DNA TGTGCCAGCAGTTTAGTCCAAAGGGGCACTGAAGCTTTCTTT. This gives the protein CASSLVQRGTEAFF.

The chain combines TRBV30 with TRBJ1-6; the D gene is possibly TRBD1 (5 bases). CDR3 length: 14 amino acids. V shed 5 bases and J shed 0 bases, with 8 bases lying between them. In germline, CDR1 is GTSNPN, CDR2 SVGIG (reference sequence). The CDR3 nucleotides read TGTGCCTGGGACAGCCGCTCCTATAATTCACCCCTCCACTTT. Translating it yields CAWDSRSYNSPLHF.